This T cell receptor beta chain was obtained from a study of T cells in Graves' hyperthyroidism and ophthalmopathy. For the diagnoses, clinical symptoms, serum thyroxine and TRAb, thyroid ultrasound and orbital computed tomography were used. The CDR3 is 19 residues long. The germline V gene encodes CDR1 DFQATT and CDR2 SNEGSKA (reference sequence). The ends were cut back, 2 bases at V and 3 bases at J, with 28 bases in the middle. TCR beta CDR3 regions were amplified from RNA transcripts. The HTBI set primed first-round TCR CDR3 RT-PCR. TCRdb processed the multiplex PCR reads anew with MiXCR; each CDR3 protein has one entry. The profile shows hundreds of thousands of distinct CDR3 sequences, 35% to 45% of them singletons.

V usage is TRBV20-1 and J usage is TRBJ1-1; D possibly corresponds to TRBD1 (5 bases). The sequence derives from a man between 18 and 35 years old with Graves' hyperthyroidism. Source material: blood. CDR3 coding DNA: TGCAGTGCTAGACTCAACGCGGCTGGGACCACTGGAATGGACACTGAAGCTTTCTTT. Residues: CSARLNAAGTTGMDTEAFF.